Listed below are T cell receptor beta chains from one sample, sequenced in a study of cytomegalovirus exposure and HLA in healthy donors. Assay used: immunoSEQ multiplex PCR; TCRdb lists only in-frame clones, some missing. This sample's table reports about 53,000 clones. Specimen: PBMCs. Receptors were obtained from a man aged 18 to 30 in good health and CMV-seropositive. Both conserved end residues are part of each CDR3. A D gene is named only where the DNA matches it firmly.

V	J	D	length	DNA	CDR3
TRBV5-1	TRBJ1-2	NA	15	TGCGCCAGCAGCTTGGTGGGCACCCTTAACTATGGCTACACCTTC	CASSLVGTLNYGYTF
TRBV11-2	TRBJ2-7	TRBD2	14	TGTGCCAGCAGCTTGCAAGGTGCTAGCGGCGAGCAGTACTTC	CASSLQGASGEQYF
TRBV27	TRBJ2-1	NA	13	TGTGCCAGCAGTTATAGGGGGGGAAATGAGCAGTTCTTC	CASSYRGGNEQFF
TRBV5-1	TRBJ2-7	NA	16	TGCGCCAGCAGCTTGATGCAGGGGAACCTGGAGTACGAGCAGTACTTC	CASSLMQGNLEYEQYF
TRBV7-7	TRBJ2-2	TRBD2	17	TGTGCTAGCAGCCCCTGGACTAGCGGGAGTTACACCGGGGAGCTGTTTTTT	CASSPWTSGSYTGELFF
TRBV5-1	TRBJ2-3	NA	14	TGCGCCAGCAGCTTGGCCCAGGGTACAGATACGCAGTATTTT	CASSLAQGTDTQYF
TRBV5-1	TRBJ1-4	NA	14	TGCGCCAGCAGCTTGGGAGGGGGAGATGAAAAACTGTTTTTT	CASSLGGGDEKLFF
TRBV11-2	TRBJ1-6	NA	13	TGTGCCAGCAGACTAGGGGGTAGTTCACCCCTCCACTTT	CASRLGGSSPLHF
TRBV19	TRBJ1-5	TRBD1	16	TGTGCCAGTAGTACGTCCCCGGGACAGGGTTATCAGCCCCAGCATTTT	CASSTSPGQGYQPQHF
TRBV27	TRBJ1-1	TRBD1	14	TGTGCCAGCAGTTTGGGTGGGGGGACAGCTGAAGCTTTCTTT	CASSLGGGTAEAFF
TRBV2	TRBJ2-1	TRBD2	18	TGTGCCAGCCTTTCAGATAGAACCCTAGCGGGAGGGTACAATGAGCAGTTCTTC	CASLSDRTLAGGYNEQFF
TRBV30	TRBJ2-3	TRBD2	16	TGTGCCTGGAGCCGAGGACTAGCGGGCCTCACAGATACGCAGTATTTT	CAWSRGLAGLTDTQYF
TRBV27	TRBJ2-6	TRBD1	17	TGTGCCAGCAGTTTACAGGGGGCAATCTCTGGGGCCAACGTCCTGACTTTC	CASSLQGAISGANVLTF
TRBV7-9	TRBJ2-3	TRBD2	16	TGTGCCAGCAGCTCTATCCGGCTAGCGGAGAGGGATACGCAGTATTTT	CASSSIRLAERDTQYF
TRBV2	TRBJ2-3	NA	12	TGTGCCAGCAGTGAGGACCAGACAGGCCAGTATTTT	CASSEDQTGQYF
TRBV2	TRBJ2-3	NA	14	TGTGCCAGCAGTCCTTCCCTAGGAACAGATACGCAGTATTTT	CASSPSLGTDTQYF